Sequencing of this T cell receptor (beta chain) was carried out in a study of PD-1 blockade in classical Hodgkin lymphoma (dated by TCRdb to the early 2020s). With regard to the full study: Nivolumab dosing was 3 mg/kg intravenously every 2 weeks, continuing until either disease progression or unacceptable toxicity. A peripheral blood immune signature of response to PD-1 blockade in classical Hodgkin lymphoma was defined using TCR beta sequencing and CyTOF.

The sample's time point label, decoded: cycle 1 day 1 (C1D1), immediately before nivolumab initiation. Relapse after autologous stem cell transplantation had occurred in all trial patients, and cohorts A, B and C were distinguished by prior brentuximab vedotin exposure. The trial cohort comprised a few dozen patients with relapsed/refractory classical Hodgkin lymphoma whose best overall responses were complete response, partial response or progressive disease. Single-agent nivolumab was administered to trial patients in the multi-cohort phase II CheckMate 205 trial. Best overall response was determined by an independent review committee according to the 2007 International Working Group response criteria. Trial PBMCs were obtained immediately prior to nivolumab initiation (C1D1) and on therapy at cycle 2 day 1 and cycle 4 day 1. After peripheral blood was drawn into 8 mL Vacutainer Cell Preparation Tubes, PBMCs were isolated by centrifugation and then cryopreserved.

The CDR3 runs 17 amino acids, cysteine and phenylalanine included. The CDR3 DNA has 51 bases and is translated from base 1. Via the germline V gene, CDR1 is SGDLS and CDR2 YYNGEE. The junction shows trimming of 0 bases on V and 5 bases on J, plus 18 bases between the germline ends. Genomic DNA was extracted with the Qiagen DNeasy kit from unsorted PBMCs and from negatively selected CD4+ and CD8+ fractions. Amplification of TCR beta CDR3 regions was done by immunoSEQ multiplex PCR with primers that anneal to V and J segments. A synthetic immune receptor repertoire was used to minimize amplification bias, and any residual bias was removed computationally once sequencing was done. The original pipeline was this. Repertoire diversity was quantified as the Shannon entropy index using custom Python scripts. Unsorted, CD4+ and CD8+ repertoires were analyzed separately, except in combined analyses where CD4+ and CD8+ sequences were merged in silico. A clone counted as expanded when the clone's frequency after treatment rose at least 2-fold relative to C1D1, and clones undetected at baseline were given a pseudocount of 0.5. Clones with 0 or 1 copy at C1D1 were defined as singleton clones, while clones with 2 or more copies were defined as non-singleton clones. Clones expanded in unsorted samples were labelled as CD4+, CD8+ or unknown by matching protein sequences in sorted samples from the same patient. Wilcoxon tests were applied to paired samples to test diversity changes from C1D1 to C4D1. TCRdb holds this immuneACCESS table with in-frame rearrangements only. Some clones are missing; in checked studies, unresolved V genes explain under half, and the rest has no known cause. V, J and clone size derive from that table, while D and trimming were established from the DNA sequence. Present in this sample are 46,000 or so clones, about 73% of which were seen just once. Approximately 11% of the sample rests with the top ten.

Study-wide findings and limitations: CD4+ but not CD8+ TCR diversity rose significantly by C4D1 (p=0.0027 vs p=0.16), most apparent in complete responders (p=0.02). The study was restricted to a single clinical trial cohort, and the causes of repertoire differences, possibly disease activity or prior therapy, were left undefined. Trial patients achieving complete response had baseline diversity similar to newly diagnosed patients, whereas partial responders and progressors had significantly lower diversity. Newly diagnosed patients were reported to have lower baseline TCR diversity than healthy donors, and relapsed/refractory patients were reported to have lower baseline TCR diversity still. Patients starting nivolumab less than 1 year after ASCT had lower diversity and were excluded from later analyses to avoid confounding by immune reconstitution.

This clone occurred a few times. Its antigen remains undetermined. Base qualities were left out, and no much larger clone turns up one base away. The chain couples TRBV9 to TRBJ2-1; no D gene is confidently identified. The source is a human donor with classical Hodgkin lymphoma. The material sequenced was peripheral blood mononuclear cells (PBMCs), taken at baseline. The nucleotide sequence reads TGTGCCAGCAGCGTAGCGCTAAGAGCCCCTGGGGACAATGAGCAGTTCTTC. It translates to CASSVALRAPGDNEQFF. With the rest looked up from the reference TRBV9 and TRBJ2-1 genes rather than sequenced, the full variable domain is DSGVTQTPKHLITATGQRVTLRCSPRSGDLSVYWYQQSLDQGLQFLIQYYNGEERAKGNILERFSAQQFPDLHSELNLSSLELGDSALYFCASSVALRAPGDNEQFFGPGTRLTVL.